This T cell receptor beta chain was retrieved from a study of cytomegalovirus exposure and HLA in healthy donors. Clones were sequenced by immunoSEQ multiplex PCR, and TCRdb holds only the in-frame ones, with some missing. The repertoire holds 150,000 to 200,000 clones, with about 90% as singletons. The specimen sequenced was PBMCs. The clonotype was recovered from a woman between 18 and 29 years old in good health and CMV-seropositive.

CDR3 region: CASSSGRNEQFF. The CDR3 coding sequence is TGTGCCAGCTCATCAGGGAGGAATGAGCAGTTCTTC. This chain uses TRBV18 with TRBJ2-1; perhaps TRBD2 as D (6 bases). V shed 5 bases and J shed 7 bases, with 9 bases lying between them. Germline V lookup: CDR1 KGHSH, CDR2 LQKENI. The CDR3 runs to 12 residues.